This TCR beta chain was sequenced in a study of T cell changes during pregnancy in multiple sclerosis. The repertoire was sequenced with immunoSEQ multiplex PCR; TCRdb's copy has only in-frame clones and lacks some. This sample yields about 89,000 clones, of which 90% to 95% are seen a single time; 0.84% belongs to the top ten. This clonotype was sampled from a female donor with multiple sclerosis, enrolled in a pregnancy study. The sequenced sample was peripheral blood, obtained in the third trimester of pregnancy.

CDR3 in DNA: TGTGCCAGCAGCTTATTCGCGGGGGAAATCACAGATACGCAGTATTTT. Protein sequence: CASSLFAGEITDTQYF. The V and J genes are TRBV5-8 and TRBJ2-3; 7 bases agree with TRBD2. The germline V gene encodes CDR1 SGHTS and CDR2 YDEGEE. This CDR3 is 16 amino acids long. Unmatched junction bases numbered 8, after V lost 2 bases and J lost 2 bases. Variable domain in full (rest from reference TRBV5-8 and TRBJ2-3): EAGVTQSPTHLIKTRGQQATLRCSPISGHTSVYWYQQALGLGLQFLLWYDEGEERNRGNFPPRFSGRQFPNYSSELNVNALELEDSALYLCASSLFAGEITDTQYFGPGTRLTVL.